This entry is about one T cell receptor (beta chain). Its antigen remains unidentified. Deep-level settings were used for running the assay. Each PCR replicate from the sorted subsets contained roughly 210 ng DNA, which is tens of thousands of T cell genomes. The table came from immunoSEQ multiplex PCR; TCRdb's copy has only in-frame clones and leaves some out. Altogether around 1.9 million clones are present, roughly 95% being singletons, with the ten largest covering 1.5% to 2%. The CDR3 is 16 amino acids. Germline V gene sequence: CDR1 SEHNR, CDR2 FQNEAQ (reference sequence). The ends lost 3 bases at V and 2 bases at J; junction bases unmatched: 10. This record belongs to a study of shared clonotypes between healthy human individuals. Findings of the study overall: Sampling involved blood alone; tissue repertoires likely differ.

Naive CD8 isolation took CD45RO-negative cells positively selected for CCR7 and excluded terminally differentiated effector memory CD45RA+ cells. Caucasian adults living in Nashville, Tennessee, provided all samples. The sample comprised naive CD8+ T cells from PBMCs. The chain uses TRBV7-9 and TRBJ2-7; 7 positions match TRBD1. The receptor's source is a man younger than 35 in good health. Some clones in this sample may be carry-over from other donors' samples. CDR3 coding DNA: TGTGCCAGCAGCTTGATTACCGGGACAGCCACCTACGAGCAGTACTTC. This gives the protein CASSLITGTATYEQYF.